The next 20 T cell receptor beta chains were all read from a single sample in a study of Ad26.COV2.S vaccination and SARS-CoV-2 variants. Regarding treatment: around 19 received Ad26.COV2.S at low or high dose, single or two shots; several received placebo; per-sample allocation not given. After the first vaccine or placebo injection, samples were drawn on day 63. Using immunoSEQ multiplex PCR, the repertoire was profiled, and TCRdb retains in-frame clones only, with some absent. The sample gives around 310,000 clones, 90% of which show up once; 5.5% is in the top ten. The sequenced sample was peripheral blood, obtained in a trial of Ad26.COV2.S vaccine versus placebo. These receptors came from a person between 18 and 60 years old who received the Ad26.COV2.S COVID-19 vaccine or a placebo.

Details on this clone: In the same sample, other DNA sequences code for this CDR3. The chain uses TRBV12-3 or TRBV12-4 and TRBJ1-1; a weak D match, TRBD1 (6 bases). Between the trimmed V and J ends, which lost 6 bases and 1 base, there was a span of 9 bases. The CDR3 runs 13 residues. In nucleotides, the CDR3 is TGTGCCAGCAGCAGACAGGAGAACACTGAAGCTTTCTTT. Translation: CASSRQENTEAFF.

For this clone: The sample carries other DNA sequences with the same CDR3. This chain links TRBV19 with TRBJ1-3; tentative D call: TRBD1 (5 bases). V lost 10 bases and J 1 base, leaving 11 bases between the germline ends. The CDR3 covers 13 residues. Germline CDR1 LNHDA, CDR2 SQIVND (reference sequence). The CDR3 loop is CATERGSGNTIYF. The CDR3 coding sequence is TGTGCCACCGAGAGGGGATCTGGAAACACCATATATTTT.

This clone has a single count. The gene calls are TRBV29-1 and TRBJ2-1; 13 bases line up with TRBD2. The CDR3 has 16 residues. V shed 7 bases and J 5 bases; nucleotides not matched to a gene: 11. The germline gives CDR1 SQVTM, CDR2 ANQGSEA. The CDR3 DNA follows: TGCAGCGCCACGGGGACTAGCGGGATTCCAGACAATGAGCAGTTCTTC. Protein sequence: CSATGTSGIPDNEQFF.

The gene calls are TRBV5-1 and TRBJ1-3; no clear D gene. The CDR3 spans 15 residues. Trimming took 4 bases from V and 0 from J, leaving 11 bases between them. Per the germline V gene, CDR1 is SGHRS and CDR2 is YFSETQ. The CDR3, as DNA: TGCGCCAGCAGCCCGGACGGTCACTCTGGAAACACCATATATTTT. Its translation: CASSPDGHSGNTIYF. The full variable domain, in which reference TRBV5-1 and TRBJ1-3 provide the parts outside the CDR3, is KAGVTQTPRYLIKTRGQQVTLSCSPISGHRSVSWYQQTPGQGLQFLFEYFSETQRNKGNFPGRFSGRQFSNSRSEMNVSTLELGDSALYLCASSPDGHSGNTIYFGEGSWLTVV.

CDR3 DNA: TGTGCCAGCAGTCCCCTTGGGGACAGGGGATTTCCTGAAGCTTTCTTT. Translating gives CASSPLGDRGFPEAFF. The J gene is TRBJ1-1, the V gene TRBV27, with 10 bases identical to TRBD1. V was pared by 5 bases and J by 6 bases, with 12 bases of the junction left unmatched. CDR3 length: 16 residues. Germline V CDR1 and CDR2: MNHEY, SMNVEV (reference sequence).

The chain is built from TRBV29-1 and TRBJ1-1, with a tentative D call TRBD1 (5 bases). The ends were cut back, 2 bases at V and 7 bases at J, with 11 bases in the middle. The CDR3 extends over 12 amino acids. Germline V lookup: CDR1 SQVTM, CDR2 ANQGSEA. For the CDR3, the DNA is TGCAGCGTTGAAAGTAACGGGGGTGAAGCTTTCTTT. Amino acids: CSVESNGGEAFF.

The rearrangement links TRBV7-8 to TRBJ1-3, with no clear D. The V and J ends lost 5 bases and 6 bases respectively, with 8 bases between them. The CDR3 has 12 amino acids. Germline CDR1 is SGHVS and CDR2 is FQNEAQ. Here the CDR3 reads CASSHNINTIYF. For the CDR3, the DNA is TGTGCCAGCAGCCATAACATAAACACCATATATTTT.

The chain couples TRBV28 to TRBJ1-6; the D gene is possibly TRBD1 (6 bases). V lost 4 bases and J lost 5, with 12 bases in between. Looked up from germline, CDR1 is MDHEN and CDR2 is SYDVKM. This CDR3 contains 15 residues. The CDR3 nucleotides are TGTGCCAGCAGTTCTAGGACAGCAAATAATTCACCCCTCCACTTT. Translating gives CASSSRTANNSPLHF.

CDR3 nucleotide sequence: TGTGCCAGTAGTCTTGGGCGGACAGAGAGCTCCTATAATTCACCCCTCCACTTT. This encodes CASSLGRTESSYNSPLHF. J is TRBJ1-6 and V is TRBV19; D perhaps matches TRBD1 (6 bases). The germline V gene encodes CDR1 LNHDA and CDR2 SQIVND (reference sequence). The CDR3 sequence is 18 residues long. The ends were cut back, 5 bases at V and 0 bases at J, with 17 bases in the middle.

The gene calls are TRBV5-1 and TRBJ1-1, with a possible D match to TRBD1 (5 bases). The CDR3 extends over 14 amino acids. Germline values: CDR1 SGHRS, CDR2 YFSETQ. The V end was cut by 0 bases, the J end by 5 bases, with 11 bases between. This CDR3 is CASSLEGPGTEAFF. DNA for the CDR3: TGCGCCAGCAGCTTGGAGGGGCCGGGTACTGAAGCTTTCTTT.

The gene calls are TRBV5-1 and TRBJ2-1, with 7 bases aligning to TRBD1. The germline V gene encodes CDR1 SGHRS and CDR2 YFSETQ. The CDR3 consists of 13 residues. V was pared by 5 bases and J by 2 bases, with 1 base of the junction left unmatched. Here the CDR3 DNA reads TGCGCCAGCAGTCAGGGGGCCTACAATGAGCAGTTCTTC. Translation gives CASSQGAYNEQFF.

This clone was seen a handful of times. The chain carries TRBV18 and TRBJ1-6; 7 bases line up with TRBD1. The CDR3 sequence is 20 residues long. In germline, CDR1 is KGHSH, CDR2 LQKENI. Unmatched junction bases numbered 12, after V lost 1 base and J lost 0 bases. The CDR3 region is CASSPRSGTDMTSYNSPLHF. CDR3 sequence (DNA): TGTGCCAGCTCACCACGCTCGGGGACAGACATGACCTCCTATAATTCACCCCTCCACTTT.

This clone was recorded at least ten times. In the same sample, other DNA sequences code for this CDR3. The rearrangement links TRBV29-1 to TRBJ1-5; 7 bases fit TRBD1. Unmatched junction bases numbered 4, after V lost 3 bases and J lost 5 bases. Germline-derived CDR1 and CDR2 are SQVTM and ANQGSEA. The CDR3 extends over 13 amino acids. The CDR3 region is CSVEEDRYQPQHF. DNA for the CDR3: TGCAGCGTTGAGGAGGACAGGTATCAGCCCCAGCATTTT.

The rearrangement links TRBV27 to TRBJ1-1, with D unclear. Trimming cost V 6 bases and J 0 bases, with 11 bases left between them. The CDR3 is made up of 14 amino acids. Germline V lookup: CDR1 MNHEY, CDR2 SMNVEV (reference sequence). The CDR3 reads CASRPIEVNTEAFF. The CDR3 DNA reads as TGTGCCAGCAGGCCTATTGAGGTGAACACTGAAGCTTTCTTT.

This clone was seen only once. This sequence joins TRBV6-2 or TRBV6-3 and TRBJ1-5, with D hard to call. Trimming left V 2 bases short and J 7 bases short, with 12 bases between. The CDR3 covers 14 residues. Germline values: CDR1 MNHEY, CDR2 SVGEGT. The CDR3 nucleotides are TGTGCCAGCAGTTACGGACGGGAAAGCCAGCCCCAGCATTTT. Translated, it gives CASSYGRESQPQHF.

The CDR3 bases are TGTGCCAGCAGCCATGGAAACACCATATATTTT. Translated: CASSHGNTIYF. V and J are TRBV14 and TRBJ1-3; D remains unclear. V dropped 3 bases and J dropped 3 bases, with 0 bases sitting between them. The CDR3 consists of 11 residues. Germline CDR1 reads SGHDN; CDR2 reads FVKESK.

The chain recombines TRBV6-5 with TRBJ2-7; D ambiguous. V lost 6 bases, J lost 2 bases, and 17 bases lay in between. Germline V gene data show CDR1 as MNHEY and CDR2 as SVGAGI. The CDR3 loop spans 15 amino acids. Written as DNA, the CDR3 is TGTGCCAGCAGAACAGAGGCAGCCTCCCCCTACGAGCAGTACGTC. It yields the protein CASRTEAASPYEQYV.

The chain has TRBV25-1 and TRBJ2-1; 7 nucleotides align to TRBD1. With V trimmed by 1 base and J by 1 base, 1 base remained unmatched. The CDR3 runs to 15 residues. From germline, CDR1 is MGHDK and CDR2 SYGVNS. The CDR3 DNA reads as TGTGCCAGCAGTGAATCCAGGGGGTCCTACAATGAGCAGTTCTTC. Translation: CASSESRGSYNEQFF.

The sample holds one count of this clone. The chain uses TRBV7-7 and TRBJ2-5; D is unclear. The CDR3 is made up of 13 amino acids. CDR1 is SSHAT and CDR2 is FNYEAQ in the germline V gene (reference sequence). The germline V and J ends were trimmed by 3 bases and 4 bases, with 9 bases remaining between them. CDR3 amino acids: CASSFPLGETQYF. As DNA, the CDR3 is TGTGCCAGCAGCTTCCCTCTAGGAGAGACCCAGTACTTC.

The V call is TRBV6-5, the J call TRBJ1-1; no reliable D call. Trimming cost V 2 bases and J 5 bases, with 12 bases left between them. The CDR3 sequence is 14 residues long. Looked up from germline, CDR1 is MNHEY and CDR2 is SVGAGI. CDR3 region: CASSYGGAVTEAFF. Here the CDR3 DNA reads TGTGCCAGCAGTTACGGCGGCGCGGTGACTGAAGCTTTCTTT.